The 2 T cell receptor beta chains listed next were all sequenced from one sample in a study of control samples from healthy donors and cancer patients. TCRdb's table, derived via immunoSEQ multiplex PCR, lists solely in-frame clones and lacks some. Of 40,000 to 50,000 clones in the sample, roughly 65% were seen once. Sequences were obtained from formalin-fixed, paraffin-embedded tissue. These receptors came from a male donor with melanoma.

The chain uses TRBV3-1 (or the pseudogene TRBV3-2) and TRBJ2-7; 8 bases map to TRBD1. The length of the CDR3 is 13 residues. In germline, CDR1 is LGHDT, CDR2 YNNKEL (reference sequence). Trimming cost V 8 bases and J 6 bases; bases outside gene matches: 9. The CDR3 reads CASGGQDYSEQYF. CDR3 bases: TGTGCCAGCGGGGGACAGGACTACTCCGAGCAGTACTTC.

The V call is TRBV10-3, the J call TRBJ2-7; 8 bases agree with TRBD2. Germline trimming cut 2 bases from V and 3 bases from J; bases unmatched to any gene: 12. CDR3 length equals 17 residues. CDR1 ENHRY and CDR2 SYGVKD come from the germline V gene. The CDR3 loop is CAISEVLADQYIYEQYF. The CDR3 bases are TGTGCCATCAGTGAGGTACTAGCGGACCAGTACATCTACGAGCAGTACTTC.